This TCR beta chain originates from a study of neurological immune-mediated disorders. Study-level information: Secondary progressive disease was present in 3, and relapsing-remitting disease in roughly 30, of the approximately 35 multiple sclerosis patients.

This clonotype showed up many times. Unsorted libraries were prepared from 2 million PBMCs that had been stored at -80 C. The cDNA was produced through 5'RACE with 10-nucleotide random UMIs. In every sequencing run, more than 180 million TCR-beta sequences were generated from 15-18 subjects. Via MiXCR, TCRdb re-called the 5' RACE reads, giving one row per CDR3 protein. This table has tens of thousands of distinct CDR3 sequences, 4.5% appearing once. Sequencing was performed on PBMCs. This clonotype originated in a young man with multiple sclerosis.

The chain's CDR3 is CASSQGEKAGAYQETQYF. DNA for the CDR3: TGCGCCAGCAGCCAAGGAGAGAAAGCGGGAGCGTACCAAGAGACCCAGTACTTC. This chain connects TRBV4-1 to TRBJ2-5; TRBD2 aligns across 8 bases. The germline V gene has CDR1 MGHRA and CDR2 YSYEKL. J gave up 0 bases and V 1 base, and 10 bases lay outside the gene matches. The CDR3 has 18 amino acids.